This T cell receptor beta chain was sequenced during a study of cytomegalovirus exposure and HLA in healthy donors (dated by TCRdb to the late 2010s). General notes on the study: An earlier analysis of a few hundred of the donors reported over 250 Gb of sequence data and 117 million unique TCR beta sequences obtained from around 180 million T cells. About 280 gigabases of sequencing data and about 92 million unique TCR sequences made up an early release that covered under 750 HLA-typed donors. Of the 398 genotyped donors, less than 85% were placed in the genetic ancestry cluster associated with self-reported Caucasian donors. The aim of the study was to test whether cataloging public T cell receptors could identify signatures of past pathogen exposure. The study profiled the T cell repertoires of about 720 subjects by immunosequencing and related them to cytomegalovirus serostatus. Besides the first cohort of roughly 640 subjects, a separate validation cohort made up of 120 different subjects was used. To predict cytomegalovirus infection status, the study combined high-throughput TCR immunosequencing, statistical association of individual TCRs with disease status, and machine learning. To study patterns of TCR occurrence, a later analysis re-analyzed previously published TCR beta repertoires from 666 donors and added high-resolution HLA genotyping. Rather than using new phenotypic data, the later analysis identified candidate immune exposures from TCR beta sequences and from how often those sequences occurred across donors. In an earlier analysis of over 550 of the donors, high-throughput TCR beta sequencing was used to judge whether each TCR beta V gene segment behaved as functional or pseudogenic. Donor age, sex, ethnicity and CMV serostatus were compiled together with the repertoire data. In a later genetic analysis, genome-wide SNP genotypes for about 65% of the 666 donors were used, and that subset was treated as a discovery cohort. All discovery cohort repertoires had been generated on a single sequencing platform. HLA typing included class I and class II loci at four-digit resolution. The number of donors typed differed by locus, with about 629-640 for A, B, C, DRB1 and DQB1, approximately 500 for DQA1, approximately 570 for DPA1, and some 470 for DPB1. Five DR-DQ haplotypes were treated as single units for association and clustering because of strong linkage in the cohort. Across approximately 400 genotyped donors of the cohort, an average of about 250,000 unique TCR beta nucleotide sequences per donor were sequenced, and 15% to 20% of those sequences were non-productive.

The protocol used for the library was the immunoSEQ multiplex PCR assay. The multiplex PCR relied on a mix of 60 forward primers for TCR Vbeta segments and 13 reverse primers for TCR Jbeta segments. A multiplex PCR assay on genomic DNA amplified the CDR3 region of rearranged TCR beta genes. The Illumina HiSeq System was used to sequence the amplified TCR beta libraries as 87-base-pair reads. The authors' pipeline ran thus. In a later analysis, tens of millions of unique TCR beta chains were counted across the approximately 620 repertoires, and approximately 9.9 million of these chains were shared by at least two donors. Raw reads were error-corrected and collapsed into unique sequences with a nearest-neighbor algorithm that merged closely related sequences to remove PCR and sequencing errors. To assign V, D and J gene segments, CDR3 sequences were aligned to IMGT reference sequences. For a sequence to be retained, a match of at least six nucleotides was required to both a V gene segment and a J gene segment. Rearrangements were called productive when the CDR3 lacked stop codons and stayed in frame with V and J; all others were non-productive. CDR3 was defined by IMGT convention, running from the second conserved V-encoded cysteine to the conserved J-encoded phenylalanine. In an earlier analysis of 500 to 650 of the donors, sequences lacking an unambiguous match to a single V gene segment were excluded. An earlier analysis of 450 to 650 of the donors called V segments functional above 56.7% productive rearrangements and segregating when the between-donor standard deviation exceeded 5%. To diagnose cytomegalovirus status from the catalog of TCR beta chain sequences, a statistical classification framework was built. In a later analysis, TCR nucleotide sequences were compared against IMGT/GENE-DB human TR gene sequences so that V and J genes could be assigned. In a later analysis, CDR3 sequences and most-parsimonious VDJ recombination scenarios were assigned using the TCRdist pipeline. In a later analysis, every TCR beta chain was defined by the combination of its CDR3 amino acid sequence and its V-gene family, and reads without a unique V-gene family were dropped. A later analysis removed several hundred highly shared, low-generation-probability nucleotide sequences to deal with suspected cross-contamination and a sequencing artifact. In a later analysis, a clonal expansion index was calculated for each public chain from normalized within-repertoire ranks of inferred template counts. Generation probabilities in a later analysis came from a VDJ recombination model fitted to out-of-frame rearrangements, and those results were checked against IGoR. In a later analysis, TCR-TCR, TCR-HLA and TCR-CMV co-occurrence was scored with hypergeometric tests, and a repertoire-size bias correction was applied to TCR pairs. In a later analysis, false discovery rates were estimated by permuting HLA or CMV assignments 20 times. In a later analysis, co-occurring TCRs were grouped using DBSCAN, and TCRdist sequence similarity was added for clustering within HLA-allele-positive subsets. Repertoires with fewer than 30,000 or more than 120,000 public chains, plus five repertoires with anomalous nucleotide sharing, were excluded from co-occurrence clustering. Here the immuneACCESS table is served through TCRdb, limited to in-frame sequences with V and J called. Missing clones are a known gap in these copies; in checked studies unresolved V genes cover under half, and the rest lacks a known reason. V and J calls and clone size come straight from that table; D and trimming were deduced from the DNA. The sample records more than 150,000 clones, 84% of which are singletons. The ten largest make up under 1.5% of the sample.

What the study reported, not specific to this receptor: Compared with equally common non-associated chains, HLA-associated TCR beta chains in a later analysis were more clonally expanded and had lower generation probabilities. Roughly uniform sequencing depth across donors was assumed in presence/absence analyses, although this assumption may not hold. Most TCR sequences were seen in very few donors, while some public TCRs were found in many individuals. Only TCR beta chains were sequenced in this cohort, and the absence of alpha or paired-chain data limited detectable features. Because HLA typing was missing for some donors at each locus, association tests included only the typed subset. At a false discovery rate of 0.05, a later analysis linked 16,951 TCR beta sequences to specific HLA alleles. In a later analysis, the rate of TCR association differed among HLA loci, with DRB1 alleles having the most associated TCRs and HLA-C alleles having the fewest. A further reported finding was that TCR beta sequences accurately predicted the HLA-A and HLA-B alleles for most subjects in the first cohort. In a later genetic analysis, fewer N-insertions in productive TCRs were reported among donors in an Asian-associated ancestry cluster than the roughly 640-donor mean. V-gene and J-gene trimming of TCR beta chains was associated with a missense DCLRE1C variant in a later genetic analysis, and the association was replicated in an independent cohort. In an earlier analysis of roughly 500 of the donors, most TCR beta V segments appeared in productive rearrangements about 87% or about 30% of the time, broadly matching IMGT annotations. Linkage disequilibrium might explain the correlated functional status among segregating V segments, but an unknown experimental factor could not be ruled out. Some IMGT-functional V segments, including TRBV6-2 and TRBV6-3, could not be told apart with the 87-base-pair reads, so those segments were excluded. A cluster of highly shared sequence variants was judged likely to represent a technical artifact of the sequencing pipeline. A later analysis reported that several top co-occurrence clusters appeared linked to parvovirus B19, influenza, CMV and Epstein-Barr virus. According to the authors, the approach could potentially be generalized to other disease states and immunological phenotypes. When HLA alleles, especially DR and DQ, strongly co-occurred, attributing TCR associations to individual alleles was difficult. In both the original and validation cohorts, the classifier was reported to diagnose cytomegalovirus status with high specificity and sensitivity. CMV serostatus was the only immune exposure information available for the cohort. Most CMV-associated TCR beta chains appeared to be HLA-restricted in a later analysis, and the HLA associations seemed to be driven largely by CMV exposure. The study gave a list of 150 to 200 TCR beta chains associated with cytomegalovirus. In vitro tests confirmed that a few of the cytomegalovirus-associated TCR beta chains recognize cytomegalovirus antigens. The earlier analysis of fewer than 750 of the donors excluded some 16 rarely observed V segments, including chromosome 9 orphons, because counts were too low.

Sequences SGHTA (CDR1) and FQGNSA (CDR2) are obtained from the germline V gene. The CDR3, from cysteine to phenylalanine, totals 15 residues. The sequence is cut down to CDR3 DNA, 45 bases in frame from base 1. The V end loses 0 bases and the J end loses 1 base, and a stretch of 9 bases separates them. The cohort consisted of 666 healthy bone marrow donors. At the time of sampling, every cohort member was nominally healthy, though immune exposures that went unrecorded were likely present. The donor was CMV seropositive and belonged to the group of around 300 seropositive cohort members. A peripheral blood sample was collected from each donor, and TCR beta sequencing was performed on peripheral blood mononuclear cells. Genomic DNA extraction from the blood cell samples was performed with the Qiagen DNeasy Blood Extraction Kit. With regard to this clone: What this receptor recognizes is not known. There are no base qualities to consult, and no much larger clone falls within one base.

The V and J segments used are TRBV7-2 and TRBJ1-1; the D gene cannot be named for sure. This sequence was found in a girl aged 2 to 9 in good health and CMV-seropositive. Specimen: PBMCs. The CDR3 region: CASSLALGGNTEAFF. In nucleotide form, the sequence is TGTGCCAGCAGCTTAGCGCTTGGCGGGAACACTGAAGCTTTCTTT. Reference TRBV7-2 and TRBJ1-1 proteins supply the regions before and after the CDR3; the full variable domain is: GAGVSQSPSNKVTEKGKDVELRCDPISGHTALYWYRQSLGQGLEFLIYFQGNSAPDKSGLPSDRFSAERTGGSVSTLTIQRTQQEDSAVYLCASSLALGGNTEAFFGQGTRLTVV.